This section outlines one T cell receptor beta chain sequence together with its context. These data belong to a study of blood T cell repertoires in COVID-19. Across the whole study: The analysed material was cDNA or gDNA that came from T cells, B-cell-depleted T cells, or PBMCs.

This CDR3 has 13 residues. V lost 5 bases and J 1 base, leaving 5 bases between the germline ends. Sequencing used immunoSEQ multiplex PCR; TCRdb keeps in-frame clones, though not all of them. The data hold about 400,000 clones, with about nine tenths observed a single time. This sequence was found in a woman younger than 45 who had recovered from COVID-19. Sequencing was done on a sample of PBMCs or T cells enriched from blood (not recorded which). V and J are TRBV12-3 or TRBV12-4 and TRBJ2-2, with D hard to call. CDR3 protein: CASSTVNTGELFF. The CDR3 region has the DNA TGTGCCAGCAGTACAGTGAACACCGGGGAGCTGTTTTTT.